Below, 30 T cell receptor beta chains from the same sample are listed, as sequenced in a study of tumor and adjacent non-tumor tissue in lung cancer. The template was RNA from unsorted bulk tissue. TCRbeta libraries were built with three rounds of nested PCR, modified from ARM-PCR. TCRdb fed the multiplex PCR reads into MiXCR, producing one record per CDR3 protein. The sample carries some 120,000 distinct CDR3 sequences, about 66% recorded once. Sequences were obtained from lung tumor tissue. These receptors were taken from a young man with non-small cell lung cancer.

V is TRBV20-1 and J is TRBJ2-7, with D maybe TRBD2 (7 bases). The CDR3 runs 14 residues. Germline CDR1 and CDR2: DFQATT and SNEGSKA (reference sequence). V lost 7 bases to trimming and J lost 7 bases, with 23 bases between them. CDR3 DNA sequence: TGCAGTGTTAGGCAGGTCGGGGGGCCGCAAGAGCAGTACTTC. Translation gives CSVRQVGGPQEQYF.

The table lists this clonotype with a count of one. Being one base from a much bigger clone, this may be a read error. The V and J genes are TRBV5-4 and TRBJ2-5; possible D gene TRBD1, 5 bases. The CDR3 runs to 15 residues. Germline V gene sequence: CDR1 SGHNT, CDR2 YYREEE (reference sequence). V was shortened by 4 bases and J by 2 bases, with 15 bases between the two germline ends. The CDR3 sequence is CASSLRQSGQETQYF. CDR3 coding DNA: TGTGCCAGCAGCCTCCGACAGTCCGGACAAGAGACCCAGTACTTC. The full variable domain, its missing parts supplied by reference TRBV5-4 and TRBJ2-5, is ETGVTQSPTHLIKTRGQQVTLRCSSQSGHNTVSWYQQALGQGPQFIFQYYREEENGRGNFPPRFSGLQFPNYSSELNVNALELDDSALYLCASSLRQSGQETQYFGPGTRLLVL.

Remarks on this clonotype: This may be a read error, as it is one base from a much larger clone. The gene calls are TRBV29-1 and TRBJ2-6; possibly TRBD1 or TRBD2 for D (5 bases each). The CDR3 consists of 13 residues. The germline gives CDR1 SQVTM, CDR2 ANQGSEA. The CDR3 spells CSVDGVGANLLTF. As DNA, the CDR3 is TGCAGCGTTGACGGGGTTGGGGCCAACCTCCTGACTTTC. The full variable domain, with the rest looked up from reference TRBV29-1 and TRBJ2-6, is SAVISQKPSRDICQRGTSLTIQCQVDSQVTMMFWYRQQPGQSLTLIATANQGSEATYESGFVIDKFPISRPNLTFSTLTVSNMSPEDSSIYLCSVDGVGANLLTFGAGSRLTVL.

A word on this clonotype: A much larger clone lies one base from this, so it may be a read error. The CDR3, as DNA: TGCGCCAGCATCCAGCTGGTCTCCGGGTTCCTCTACGAGCAGTACTTC. It yields the protein CASIQLVSGFLYEQYF. The chain links TRBV4-1 to TRBJ2-7; D gene ambiguous. The germline V gene has CDR1 MGHRA and CDR2 YSYEKL. Trimming pared 7 bases from V and 3 bases from J, leaving 22 bases between. The CDR3 sequence is 16 residues long.

This clonotype was found a few times. A much larger clone lies one base from this, so it may be a read error. The chain joins TRBV6-2 or TRBV6-3 to TRBJ2-5; 10 nucleotides align to TRBD2. Looked up from germline, CDR1 is MNHEY and CDR2 is SVGEGT. J gave up 4 bases and V 10 bases, and 9 bases lay outside the gene matches. This CDR3 contains 14 residues. The CDR3 sequence: CATFRAGGLETQYF. CDR3 sequence (DNA): TGTGCCACCTTCCGAGCGGGGGGGCTAGAGACCCAGTACTTC.

This clonotype was detected ten times or more. The chain employs TRBV29-1 and TRBJ1-2; D unresolved. Per germline, CDR1 SQVTM and CDR2 ANQGSEA. V shed 4 bases and J shed 7 bases, with 10 bases lying between them. This CDR3 region has 11 residues. This CDR3 reads CSVVAGRGYTF. For the CDR3, the DNA is TGCAGCGTTGTGGCAGGACGTGGCTACACCTTC.

This clonotype was seen ten or more times. The chain employs TRBV4-2 and TRBJ1-2; tentatively, D is TRBD1 (6 bases). Trimming cost V 4 bases and J 3 bases, with 15 bases left between them. This CDR3 comprises 15 residues. Per germline, CDR1 LGHNA and CDR2 YNFKEQ. Written as DNA, the CDR3 is TGTGCCAGCAGCCCGGCGGTATCAGGGGACTATGGCTACACCTTC. Its protein product is CASSPAVSGDYGYTF.

This clonotype was seen at least ten times. The chain recombines TRBV12-2 with TRBJ1-2. TRBV12-2 is annotated as a pseudogene. This CDR3 contains 15 residues. The CDR3 nucleotides are TGTGCAAGTCGCTTAGCGGTGGCGGCGAACTATGGCTACACCTTC. Translation: CASRLAVAANYGYTF.

As for this clonotype: The junction differs from germline at one of its ends, possibly a read error. The chain couples TRBV20-1 to TRBJ2-3, with D perhaps TRBD2 (5 bases). CDR1 DFQATT and CDR2 SNEGSKA come from the germline V gene (reference sequence). This CDR3 has 15 amino acids. DNA for the CDR3: TGCAGCCATCTGGAAGCTAGCAGATACACAGATATGCAGTATTTT. Amino acids: CSHLEASRYTDMQYF.

The V call is TRBV20-1, the J call TRBJ2-3; no definite D call. Deletions cut 6 bases from V and 0 bases from J, with 13 bases between. The CDR3 sequence is 14 residues long. From germline, CDR1 is DFQATT and CDR2 SNEGSKA (reference sequence). The CDR3 bases are TGCAGTGCCCCTATGATGGAAAGCACAGATACGCAGTATTTT. Protein sequence: CSAPMMESTDTQYF.

Of note for this clonotype: With a much larger clone just one base away, this may be a read error. The chain couples TRBV4-1 to TRBJ2-1; D is unclear. CDR3 length: 17 residues. Germline V lookup: CDR1 MGHRA, CDR2 YSYEKL. The CDR3 spells CASSQNSFESSYNEHFF. CDR3 bases: TGCGCCAGCAGCCAAAATAGCTTCGAGAGCTCCTACAATGAGCATTTCTTC.

Comment on this clonotype: Likely a read error: the CDR3 ends without its conserved phenylalanine or tryptophan. The chain links TRBV7-3 to TRBJ2-1; no clear D. The CDR3 extends over 16 amino acids. V was pared by 0 bases and J by 0 bases, with 9 bases between. Germline CDR1 reads SGHTA; CDR2 reads FQGTGA. CDR3 region: CASSLTVGSSYNEQFL. The CDR3 DNA sequence: TGTGCCAGCAGCTTAACTGTGGGTAGCTCCTACAATGAGCAGTTCTTA.

As to this clonotype: A much more abundant neighbour one base away suggests this may be a read error. The chain uses TRBV20-1 and TRBJ1-2; a weak D match, TRBD1 (5 bases). The CDR3 spans 16 residues. Germline values: CDR1 DFQATT, CDR2 SNEGSKA (reference sequence). V lost 0 bases and J lost 8, with 22 bases in between. The CDR3 protein is CSARDYSVSQGSGYTF. The CDR3 coding sequence is TGCAGTGCTAGAGATTACAGCGTATCGCAGGGAAGCGGCTACACCTTC.

This clonotype appeared a few times. The V gene is TRBV5-4, the J gene TRBJ2-7, with TRBD2 as a possible D gene (6 bases). The length of the CDR3 is 15 residues. Per the germline V gene, CDR1 is SGHNT and CDR2 is YYREEE (reference sequence). The V and J ends lost 4 bases and 0 bases respectively, with 14 bases between them. CDR3 amino acids: CASSPGEKSSYEQYF. The CDR3 DNA sequence: TGTGCCAGCAGCCCGGGGGAAAAAAGCTCCTACGAGCAGTACTTC.

This clonotype was picked up many times. The chain recombines TRBV10-3 with TRBJ2-1, with TRBD2 matching over 7 bases. From germline, CDR1 is ENHRY and CDR2 SYGVKD. CDR3 length equals 14 residues. V trimming: 11 bases; J trimming: 0 bases; junction bases outside the gene matches: 7. CDR3 amino acids: CAAGAGSSYNEQFF. The CDR3 DNA sequence: TGTGCCGCGGGAGCGGGGAGCTCCTACAATGAGCAGTTCTTC.

This clonotype was seen only a few times. Being one base from a much bigger clone, this may be a read error. The genes are TRBV12-3 or TRBV12-4 and TRBJ1-2; 9 positions match TRBD1. CDR3 length: 13 amino acids. CDR3 protein: CTSSGQGMDGYTF. The CDR3 DNA reads TGTACCAGCAGTGGACAGGGGATGGACGGCTACACCTTC.

With respect to this clonotype: At one end, the junction sequence differs from germline, possibly due to a read error. This chain links TRBV4-3 with TRBJ2-7; TRBD2 is a possible D gene (5 bases). This CDR3 contains 15 residues. The germline gives CDR1 LGHNA, CDR2 YSLEER. CDR3 residues: CSRSPSTGEGYEQYF. CDR3 sequence (DNA): TGCTCCAGGAGCCCTAGTACCGGGGAAGGATACGAGCAGTACTTC.

This clonotype was observed many times. V usage is TRBV6-2 or TRBV6-3 and J usage is TRBJ2-3; 9 bases map to TRBD1. CDR1 MNHEY and CDR2 SVGEGT come from the germline V gene. V trimming: 6 bases; J trimming: 1 base; junction bases outside the gene matches: 2. The CDR3 runs 14 residues. The CDR3 spells CASRWTGGTDTQYF. CDR3 bases: TGTGCCAGCAGATGGACAGGGGGCACAGATACGCAGTATTTT.

The chain joins TRBV5-1 to TRBJ2-4, with unresolved D. The CDR3 contains 16 residues. CDR1 is SGHRS, CDR2 YFSETQ, per germline. Trimming pared 4 bases from V and 1 base from J, leaving 15 bases between. The CDR3 protein is CASSIPLSEAKNIQYF. DNA of the CDR3: TGCGCCAGCAGCATCCCTCTTTCAGAGGCCAAAAACATTCAGTACTTC.

Points on this clonotype: A read error is possible here, since a much larger clone lies one base away. This rearrangement joins TRBV29-1 to TRBJ2-1; weak D call: TRBD1 (6 bases). The CDR3 has 12 residues. Trimming took off 7 bases at V and 4 bases at J, with 11 bases between the two ends. Germline loops: CDR1 SQVTM, CDR2 ANQGSEA. CDR3 DNA sequence: TGCAGCGGGGGGCGGCCATACAATGAGCAGTTCTTC. This encodes CSGGRPYNEQFF.

The V call is TRBV29-1, the J call TRBJ1-5; tentatively, D is TRBD1 (6 bases). Trimming left V 6 bases short and J 13 bases short, with 28 bases between. There are 15 residues in the CDR3. The germline V gene encodes CDR1 SQVTM and CDR2 ANQGSEA. The CDR3 DNA sequence: TGCAGCGTCCAAGAGGGGGGAGAGAGCAATCCGCCACAGCATTTT. Amino acids: CSVQEGGESNPPQHF.

The J gene is TRBJ1-6, the V gene TRBV6-5; unclear D gene. Germline assignment: CDR1 MNHEY and CDR2 SVGAGI. The CDR3 totals 15 residues. V shed 6 bases and J shed 3 bases, with 12 bases lying between them. In DNA, the CDR3 is TGTGCCAGCAGATCGATGGGCCACTATAATTCACCCCTCCACTTT. Protein sequence: CASRSMGHYNSPLHF.

V usage is TRBV29-1 and J usage is TRBJ2-3, with D tentatively TRBD1 (5 bases). Germline CDR1 is SQVTM and CDR2 is ANQGSEA. This CDR3 comprises 11 residues. The chain's CDR3 is CSVQESGTYYF. The CDR3 DNA is TGCAGTGTACAGGAGTCGGGTACGTATTATTTT.

Details on this clonotype: Since no conserved phenylalanine or tryptophan closes the CDR3, a read error is the likely cause. No DNA is shown, since the ends of the CDR3 on it are uncertain; the CDR3 is the one TCRdb lists. The J gene is TRBJ2-5, the V gene TRBV20-1; the table's TRBD2 call for D was not verified on the DNA. Germline V gene data show CDR1 as DFQATT and CDR2 as SNEGSKA (reference sequence). The CDR3 spans 13 amino acids, including both terminal residues. CDR3 in amino acids: CSAEVLAQETHYI.

Comment on this clonotype: This clone may be a read error of a much larger clone one base away. V is TRBV12-3 or TRBV12-4 and J is TRBJ1-4; 7 bases match TRBD1. The V and J ends lost 5 bases and 8 bases, in that order; junction bases with no gene match: 8. The CDR3 spans 14 residues. CDR3 coding DNA: TGTGCCAGCAGTCCCTGGCAGGGGGGCGAAAAACTGTTTTTT. It yields the protein CASSPWQGGEKLFF.

As for this clonotype: One end of the junction is discordant with germline, which a read error may explain. The chain couples TRBV4-1 to TRBJ1-6; no firm D call. Per germline, CDR1 MGHRA and CDR2 YSYEKL. This CDR3 spans 15 amino acids. CDR3 nucleotides: TGCGCCAGCAGTCAAGCTCCACGGAGGAATTCACCCCTTCACTTT. It is translated as CASSQAPRRNSPLHF.

This clonotype was found once. The junction and the germline gene differ at one end; a read error may be behind it. The rearrangement uses TRBV4-2 and TRBJ2-7, with 10 bases aligning to TRBD1. CDR1 and CDR2 from the germline V gene are LGHNA and YNFKEQ. CDR3 size: 17 residues. This CDR3 is CASSQDRDRGIPYGQYF. CDR3 DNA: TGTGCCAGCAGTCAAGATCGGGACAGGGGTATTCCCTACGGGCAGTACTTC.

The sample holds a few counts of this clonotype. V usage is TRBV10-2 and J usage is TRBJ2-2; 13 nucleotides match TRBD2. The CDR3 has 15 residues. After removal of 7 bases from V and 8 bases from J, the junction contained 7 bases not matched to a gene. Germline V lookup: CDR1 WSHSY, CDR2 SAAADI. CDR3 in DNA: TGCGCCAGCAAACTAGCGGGAGGGCCCGGGGGGGAGCTGTTTTTT. Translation gives CASKLAGGPGGELFF.

On this clonotype itself: A junction end diverges from the germline sequence, so it may reflect a read error. This chain joins TRBV24-1 and TRBJ2-3; D is undetermined. CDR1 and CDR2 from the germline V gene are KGHDR and SFDVKD. The CDR3 covers 14 residues. The CDR3 region has the DNA TGTGCCACCAGTGAAACCGAGACAACAGATACGCGGTATTTT. Protein: CATSETETTDTRYF.

This clonotype was seen at least ten times. The chain combines TRBV29-1 with TRBJ1-1, with TRBD1 matching over 7 bases. V was clipped by 1 base and J by 7 bases; unmatched bases: 9. The CDR3 is 14 residues long. Germline V CDR1 and CDR2: SQVTM, ANQGSEA. CDR3 loop: CSVEARGQSGEAFF. The DNA of the CDR3 is TGCAGCGTTGAAGCCAGGGGACAGTCGGGTGAAGCTTTCTTT.